Following are 7 T cell receptor beta chains from one sample sequenced in a study of technical replicates of blood from a few donors. Assay: immunoSEQ multiplex PCR; the TCRdb copy retains only in-frame clones and omits some. The data show 11,000 to 15,000 clones, roughly 83% seen once. The sample taken for sequencing was PBMCs. The receptor set was obtained from a human donor in good health.

The chain couples TRBV12-5 to TRBJ2-3; TRBD2 matches at 7 bases. Germline assignment: CDR1 LGHNT and CDR2 FRNRAP. The CDR3 totals 15 residues. J gave up 2 bases and V 1 base, and 3 bases lay outside the gene matches. CDR3 bases: TGTGCTAGTGGTTTGGGACTAGCAGACACAGATACGCAGTATTTT. Protein sequence: CASGLGLADTDTQYF.

V and J are TRBV10-1 and TRBJ2-1; 8 nucleotides agree with TRBD2. V shed 6 bases and J 5 bases; nucleotides not matched to a gene: 3. CDR1 is WNHNN and CDR2 is SYGVQD in the germline V gene (reference sequence). The CDR3 is made up of 13 amino acids. DNA of the CDR3: TGCGCCAGCAGCTTGGGACTAGACAATGAGCAGTTCTTC. Translated: CASSLGLDNEQFF.

The chain combines TRBV18 with TRBJ2-2; D is unresolved. Germline CDR1 KGHSH, CDR2 LQKENI. V lost 3 bases and J 6 bases, leaving 11 bases between the germline ends. This CDR3 has 14 amino acids. The CDR3 sequence: CASSPNGASGELFF. CDR3 nucleotides: TGTGCCAGCTCACCCAACGGAGCGTCCGGGGAGCTGTTTTTT.

The gene calls are TRBV10-1 and TRBJ2-5; 9 bases line up with TRBD2. Germline V CDR1 and CDR2: WNHNN, SYGVQD (reference sequence). Trimming took 3 bases from V and 5 from J; bases not matched to a gene: 7. This CDR3 has 15 amino acids. The CDR3 reads CASSEALAGKETQYF. The DNA for the CDR3 is TGCGCCAGCAGTGAAGCTCTAGCGGGAAAGGAGACCCAGTACTTC.

V is TRBV6-5 and J is TRBJ1-1; the D is unclear. The CDR3 length is 14 residues. CDR1 is MNHEY, CDR2 SVGAGI, per germline. The V end lost 0 bases, the J end lost 2 bases, and 7 bases lay between the germline ends. The CDR3 bases are TGTGCCAGCAGTTACTCGCAGATTAACACTGAAGCTTTCTTT. Amino acid sequence: CASSYSQINTEAFF.

The CDR3 loop is CASSLFVQSGETQYF. CDR3 coding DNA: TGTGCCAGCAGCTTATTTGTCCAGTCGGGGGAGACCCAGTACTTC. The gene calls are TRBV7-2 and TRBJ2-5; TRBD2 might be the D (5 bases). This CDR3 has 15 amino acids. The germline V gene encodes CDR1 SGHTA and CDR2 FQGNSA. V was shortened by 2 bases and J by 5 bases, with 15 bases between the two germline ends.

The chain is built from TRBV6-5 and TRBJ2-7; D is possibly TRBD2 (6 bases). The germline V and J ends were trimmed by 0 bases and 2 bases, with 11 bases remaining between them. Germline V CDR1 and CDR2: MNHEY, SVGAGI. CDR3 length equals 15 residues. This CDR3 is CASSYSGGAPYEQYF. The CDR3 nucleotides are TGTGCCAGCAGTTACTCTGGCGGGGCCCCCTACGAGCAGTACTTC.